This record covers a single TCR beta chain. Its specific antigen is unknown. An end of the junction differs from the germline gene, which may be a read error. These data belong to a study of T cell responses to AZD1222 COVID-19 vaccine (dated by TCRdb to about 2021). In the study overall: A total of 233 trial participants underwent TCR sequencing, of whom around 200 received two doses of AZD1222 and about 26 received two doses of the MenACWY control vaccine. Trial participants were enrolled into age subgroups of 18-55, 56-69 and 70-plus years, which contained roughly 140, 27 and 60 TCR-sequenced participants, respectively.

Sample time point, as interpreted from the label and publication: baseline before first vaccination. The treatment or condition label for this specimen denotes: meningococcal conjugate vaccine given as trial control. Vaccinee samples were obtained from the UK trials COV001 and COV002, which included a single-blind randomized controlled phase 2/3 trial of AZD1222 (ChAdOx1 nCoV-19) in healthy adults. For TCRbeta chain sequencing, PBMC samples were collected from trial participants at day 0 and at day 28 after the second dose. The CDR3 regions of human TCRbeta chains were analyzed by immunosequencing. From the authors' description of their analysis: Repertoire TCRs were checked for matches against a reference library of SARS-CoV-2-specific TCRs that had been generated using the MIRA antigen-specificity platform. Breadth was defined as the fraction of unique TCRs that were SARS-CoV-2-associated, and depth was defined as the fraction of total T cells that were SARS-CoV-2-associated. Using the MIRA data, each spike-specific TCR was mapped to the spike region that the TCR reacts to and placed in a CD4 or CD8 class. Log10-transformed breadth and depth values were compared by one-way ANOVA with Sidak's multiple comparisons tests. Here the immuneACCESS table is served through TCRdb, limited to in-frame sequences with V and J called. Missing clones are a known gap in these copies; in checked studies unresolved V genes cover under half, and the rest lacks a known reason. V and J calls plus clone size are reproduced from that table; the DNA served to infer D and trimming. The sample records approximately 140,000 clones, more than 75% of which are singletons. The top ten clonotypes cover about 4% of the sample.

Results and caveats for the whole study, not just this receptor: Reportedly, close to half of the unique spike-specific TCRs recognized epitopes lying outside the regions that are mutated in the B.1.351 and B.1.1.7 variants. The vaccine-associated CD4 TCRs covered the entire spike protein, and the dominant responses fell in regions 160-218 and 743-854. Because no day 14 peak-response samples were available, repertoires were characterized only after the peak T cell response. In the small 56-69-year group, the increase in depth fell short of significance, most likely because of low power. Conclusions about previously exposed vaccinees were limited because only six AZD1222 recipients were SARS-CoV-2 seropositive at baseline. Participants were mostly white British and included more females than males, and it was suggested by the authors that clonal diversity may have been underestimated. After two AZD1222 doses, spike-specific TCR breadth and depth were significantly higher than at day 0 and than in MenACWY recipients.

The CDR3 runs 15 amino acids, cysteine and phenylalanine included. Left in the record is the CDR3 DNA by itself, 45 bases read in frame from the first base. The germline V gene yields MGHRA for CDR1 and YSYEKL for CDR2. The material sequenced was peripheral blood, taken on day 0 of MenACWY control vaccination. The chain couples TRBV4-1 to TRBJ2-3; the central 12 bases match TRBD2. The TCR sequence derives from an adult in good health. The bases are TGCGCCACCAGCCGACTAGCGGGGGAGGGTGATACGCAGTATTTT. Translated, it reads CATSRLAGEGDTQYF.